The 6 T cell receptor beta chains below all came from one sample that was sequenced in a study of metastatic and nonmetastatic thyroid tumors. No patient received treatment before thyroid surgery. With MiXCR, TCRdb called clones anew from the PCR reads. Here the sample spans some 15,000 clones, 9.5% to 15% being singletons. The specimen was blood. These receptors came from a female donor with papillary thyroid cancer or a benign thyroid nodule (not recorded which). Some clones in this sample may be carry-over from other donors' samples.

V gene TRBV11-3 combines with J gene TRBJ2-1; no clear D gene. This CDR3 is 14 amino acids long. Trimming removed 7 bases at V and 2 bases at J, with 12 bases between. Germline values: CDR1 SGHNT, CDR2 YENEEA. CDR3 nucleotide sequence: TGTGCCAGCAACCCCGATTCGACCTACAATGAGCAGTTCTTC. Translating gives CASNPDSTYNEQFF.

The table lists this clone with many counts. This chain connects TRBV10-3 to TRBJ1-2, with D hard to call. The CDR3 has 13 amino acids. CDR1 ENHRY and CDR2 SYGVKD come from the germline V gene. The V end lost 4 bases, the J end lost 3 bases, and 9 bases lay between the germline ends. This chain's CDR3 is CAISGVGDYGYTF. In nucleotides, the CDR3 is TGTGCCATCAGTGGTGTCGGAGACTATGGCTACACCTTC.

There are a few counts of this clone. The rearrangement joins TRBV24-1 to TRBJ2-7, with a weak D call TRBD2 (5 bases). The CDR3 contains 11 residues. From germline, CDR1 is KGHDR and CDR2 SFDVKD. Here the CDR3 DNA reads TGTGAGCGGATGAGCTCCTACGAGCAGTACTTC. This sequence encodes CERMSSYEQYF.

The table lists this clone with many counts. V and J are TRBV5-5 and TRBJ2-1; 7 nucleotides agree with TRBD1. V dropped 0 bases and J dropped 14; count of bases not matched to a gene: 2. The CDR3 has 11 amino acids. From germline, CDR1 is SGHKS and CDR2 YYEKEE (reference sequence). CDR3 protein: CASSLVDRKFF. The DNA for the CDR3 is TGTGCCAGCAGCTTGGTGGACAGGAAGTTCTTC.

In the case of this clone: A much larger clone lies a single base off, so this may be a read error. The same CDR3 can be traced to other DNA sequences in this sample. V is TRBV19 and J is TRBJ2-2; TRBD1 matches 8 bases. CDR1 is LNHDA and CDR2 is SQIVND in the germline V gene (reference sequence). The length of the CDR3 is 17 residues. The CDR3 region is CASSMRSAGGAIGELFF. In DNA, the CDR3 is TGTGCCAGTAGTATGCGGTCGGCAGGGGGCGCAATCGGGGAGCTGTTCTTT.

This clone was observed many times. The CDR3 sequence: CASSVEGFYNSPLHF. The CDR3 DNA follows: TGTGCCAGCAGCGTCGAGGGGTTTTATAATTCACCCCTCCACTTT. V and J are TRBV9 and TRBJ1-6, with a tentative D call TRBD1 (5 bases). V lost 2 bases to trimming and J lost 4 bases, with 10 bases between them. CDR1 and CDR2 from the germline V gene are SGDLS and YYNGEE. The CDR3 sequence is 15 residues long.